This T cell receptor beta chain was observed in a study of blood T cells in healthy people across ages. A J-beta primer mix and a sample-barcoded 5' primer were used in a second PCR of roughly 6 to 11 cycles. Each CDR3 protein is one row after TCRdb ran MiXCR on the 5' RACE reads. This table has some 900,000 distinct CDR3 sequences, around 49% appearing once. General study findings and limits: Naive T cell percentage and TCR beta diversity correlated strongly.

On this clonotype: The antigen is undetermined.

The source of this sequence is a young man in good health. The specimen sequenced was blood.

In DNA, the CDR3 is TGTGCCATCAGTGAGAAACAGGGGGTTTCCAATTCACCCCTCCACTTT. Its protein is CAISEKQGVSNSPLHF. This chain links TRBV10-3 with TRBJ1-6; 8 nucleotides agree with TRBD1. The V and J ends lost 2 bases and 7 bases, in that order; junction bases with no gene match: 7. CDR1 and CDR2 (germline): ENHRY, SYGVKD. The length of the CDR3 is 16 residues.